This TCR beta chain appears in the sequencing data of a study of blood T cell repertoires in COVID-19 (TCRdb year 2020). Regarding the study in general: Samples covering the acute and convalescent phases of COVID-19 were provided by collaborators in the United States, Italy and Spain. The prospective study material was composed of cDNA or gDNA derived from T cells, B-cell-depleted T cells, or PBMCs. Subjects who had been exposed to COVID-19, were actively infected with it, or had recovered from it provided the deeply sampled blood TCRbeta repertoires that made up the dataset. The repertoires were released in a freely available public database intended as a resource for research on the immune response to SARS-CoV-2. The samples were drawn from two sources: the first 160 participants of the ongoing ImmuneRACE study, and 1,200 or so subjects contributed by 6 global collaborators. Nearly every sample came with metadata listing a de-identified subject ID, COVID-19 status, age in years and sex. HLA class I and class II types, where available, came from metadata supplied by the sample provider rather than from assay-based typing. The full study reports these points: The quantity of clinical and demographic metadata differed by source and by participant and was supplied without curation.

Concerning this clone itself: Its target antigen remains unknown. The sample holds no much larger clone one base away, and base qualities are not on file.

Here V drops 4 bases and J drops 4 bases, and the junction holds 8 bases not matched to any gene. The germline V gene (reference sequence) yields LNHDA for CDR1 and SQIVND for CDR2. From the cysteine through the phenylalanine, the CDR3 covers 16 amino acids. CDR3 DNA is the only sequence kept; it has 48 bases, read in frame from the first base. TCRbeta CDR3 regions were amplified from genomic DNA by means of the immunoSEQ Assay, a bias-controlled multiplex PCR. Under the source paper's analysis protocol: Nucleated cell counts per sample were estimated from amplification of reference gene primers within the assay. To quantify the absolute abundance of each unique TCRbeta CDR3 rearrangement, sequence reads were collapsed and filtered. For each sample, productive Simpson clonality was calculated as the square root of Simpson's diversity index over productive rearrangements. TCRdb provides this immuneACCESS table in a form limited to in-frame rearrangements. Some clones are lacking; in checked studies, under half of them reflect an unresolved V gene, and why the rest are absent is not known. The V and J calls and the clone size are those of that table, but D and trimming were determined from the DNA. The sample records some 120,000 clones, roughly nine tenths of which are singletons. Less than 5% of the sample is in the top ten clones.

In Seattle, one collaborating source enrolled patients while the infection was active and tracked those patients longitudinally over the course of disease. Whole blood was collected in K2EDTA tubes by collaborating institutions according to the institutions' own protocols. For TCRbeta analysis, collaborators shipped samples in one of three forms: frozen whole blood, isolated PBMCs, or DNA extracted from either of those sample types. The sequence joins TRBV19 to TRBJ2-3, with 10 bases matching TRBD2. The TCR comes from a man aged 55 to 70 with COVID-19, enrolled during active disease. Sequencing was done on a sample of peripheral blood. In nucleotide form, the sequence is TGTGCCAGTAGTACCCGGGAGCTAGCGGGAGCAGATACGCAGTATTTT. This yields the protein CASSTRELAGADTQYF.